These T cell receptor beta chains were read from a single sample in a study of PD-L1 blockade in urothelial cancer. The data were produced by immunoSEQ multiplex PCR, yet TCRdb's version contains in-frame clones alone and is incomplete. The data show under 30,000 clones, 70% to 90% seen once. Sequences were derived from PBMCs, sampled around atezolizumab (anti-PD-L1) treatment. The source is a man aged 50-60 years with urothelial cancer. Each CDR3 is given with its conserved first and last residue. Each record gives: J gene, clone size, V gene, CDR3 protein. Some rows have no size entry. The others give once, few or many, or a class for an expanded clone.

TRBJ2-3 - TRBV10-1 CASSERLDTQYF
TRBJ1-5 - TRBV19 CASSIALRASNQPQHF
TRBJ2-7 - TRBV14 CASSQTTGVHEQYF
TRBJ1-5 - TRBV30 CAWSDTGSYNQPQHF
TRBJ1-2 once TRBV30 CAWSLAVGGGYTF
TRBJ2-7 - TRBV6-5 CASSYTGTGAVYEQYF
TRBJ2-1 - TRBV29-1 CSVDQRDKGNEQFF
TRBJ2-5 - TRBV2 CASRPTSGEQETQYF
TRBJ1-5 - TRBV27 CASSSLPSGAAPFTQHF
TRBJ2-1 - TRBV20-1 CSSQEEEQFF
TRBJ2-7 - TRBV15 CATSGFGGSYEQYF
TRBJ2-7 - TRBV4-3 CASSRGVEREFYEQYF
TRBJ1-6 - TRBV30 CAWSVRQGIHF
- - TRBV4-3 CASSQDLRDYEQYF
TRBJ1-1 - TRBV28 CASRPHRQRTEAFF
TRBJ1-2 - TRBV5-5 CASSLEQQGASYGYTF
TRBJ2-2 - TRBV13 CASSLAWPDGGTGELFF
TRBJ2-3 - TRBV19 CASSIDSQDTQYF
TRBJ2-3 - TRBV7-9 CASSSVLRGHTDTQYF
TRBJ1-2 - TRBV19 CASSPQGTGGHGYTF
TRBJ2-7 - TRBV27 CASSPGQGGYEQYF
TRBJ2-2 - TRBV6-5 CASSQGAANTGELFF
TRBJ1-6 - TRBV6-5 CASSSNRDSNSPLHF
TRBJ2-3 - TRBV7-7 CASSLVGRVGASGSLGDTQYF
TRBJ2-7 - TRBV7-2 CASSPGLVMAYEQYF
TRBJ1-5 - TRBV6-1 CASSELSWGGMPQHF
TRBJ2-4 - TRBV11-2 CASSLVPAGVGNIQYF
TRBJ2-3 - TRBV27 CASTFGDTQYF
TRBJ2-7 once TRBV6-6 CASIHSGGALHEQYF
TRBJ2-3 few TRBV9 CASSVGRVDTQYF
TRBJ2-7 - TRBV4-3 CASSRTLSSYEQYF
TRBJ1-4 once TRBV19 CASSILTATGEKLFF
TRBJ2-5 - TRBV5-1 CASSPTGAQTQYF
TRBJ2-1 few TRBV5-1 CASSFRGQNNEQFF
TRBJ2-3 - TRBV7-2 CASSYTRAGGQDTQYF
TRBJ2-3 - TRBV10-3 CAIGRPDSIHSKTGLAGGDTQYF
TRBJ2-1 once TRBV7-6 CASSESQEYNEQFF
TRBJ2-7 - TRBV15 CATSPGGYEQYF
TRBJ1-4 - TRBV5-6 CASSLGVRGNEKLFF
TRBJ2-7 - TRBV19 CASSILAPLAGGPYEQYF
TRBJ2-3 - TRBV5-6 CASSLYWRQGASDTQYF
TRBJ2-3 few TRBV19 CASSIDAGGTSFNLDTQYF
TRBJ1-5 - TRBV19 CASKWDSRSNQPQHF
TRBJ2-1 - TRBV11-3 CASSLVQDSYNEQFF
TRBJ2-3 - TRBV29-1 CSGGLAGAYDGTQYF
TRBJ2-7 - TRBV29-1 CSVGFSGSINEQYF
TRBJ1-2 - TRBV21-1 CASSRQGLDGYTF
TRBJ2-2 - TRBV12-5 CASGSFARTGQGVTGELFF
TRBJ2-7 - TRBV30 CAWSPGQGVIYEQYF
TRBJ2-1 medium-sized TRBV6-5 CASSYYRALDEQFF
TRBJ1-2 - TRBV9 CASSVAMGTAYYGYTF